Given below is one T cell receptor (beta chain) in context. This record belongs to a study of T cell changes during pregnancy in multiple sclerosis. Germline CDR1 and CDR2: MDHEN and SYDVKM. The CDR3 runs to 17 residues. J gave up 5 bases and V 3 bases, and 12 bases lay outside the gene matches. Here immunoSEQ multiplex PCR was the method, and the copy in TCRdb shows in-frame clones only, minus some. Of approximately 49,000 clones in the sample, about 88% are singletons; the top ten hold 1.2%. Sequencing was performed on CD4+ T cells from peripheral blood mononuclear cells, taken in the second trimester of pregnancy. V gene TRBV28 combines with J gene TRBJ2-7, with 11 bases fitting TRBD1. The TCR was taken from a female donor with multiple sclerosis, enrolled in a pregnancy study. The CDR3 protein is CASSLGGAGTGGNEQYF. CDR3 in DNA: TGTGCCAGCAGTTTGGGGGGGGCCGGGACAGGGGGAAACGAGCAGTACTTC.